This is a list of T cell receptor beta chains from one sample in a study of shared clonotypes between healthy human individuals. TCRdb's copy holds only in-frame clones and misses some; the assay was immunoSEQ multiplex PCR. The sample shows about 980,000 clones, around 80% of them seen only once. Sequenced sample: memory CD4+ T cells sorted from blood. All receptors derive from a man between 18 and 29 years old in good health. Each CDR3 is given with its conserved first and last residue. Each record gives: D gene, J gene, clone size, V gene, CDR3 protein, CDR3 DNA. A D gene is named only where the DNA matches it firmly. For some rows the clone size is stated as once, few or many, or as a class when expanded; others skip it.

.	TRBJ1-3	.	TRBV6-1	CASRTGSGNTIYF	TGTGCCAGCAGAACCGGCTCTGGAAACACCATATATTTT
.	TRBJ2-1	.	TRBV29-1	CSVVLPGIAALVHSSYNEQFF	TGCAGCGTTGTTCTTCCTGGGATAGCGGCTTTAGTTCATAGCTCCTACAATGAGCAGTTCTTC
TRBD1	TRBJ1-2	.	TRBV7-9	CASSLTGVSGYTF	TGTGCCAGCAGCCTGACAGGGGTCTCTGGCTACACCTTC
TRBD1	TRBJ1-5	.	TRBV28	CASSLTLGTGNQPQHF	TGTGCCAGCAGTCTCACCCTGGGGACAGGAAATCAGCCCCAGCATTTT
TRBD1	TRBJ1-6	few	TRBV19	CASRNRGGNSPLHF	TGTGCCAGTAGAAACAGGGGAGGTAATTCACCCCTCCACTTT
.	TRBJ2-4	once	TRBV7-9	CASSPPLAKNIQYF	TGTGCCAGCAGCCCCCCGCTAGCCAAAAACATTCAGTACTTC
TRBD2	TRBJ2-1	few	TRBV9	CASSVATGGRADEQFF	TGTGCCAGCAGCGTAGCTACCGGAGGGAGGGCTGATGAGCAGTTCTTC
TRBD2	TRBJ2-7	.	TRBV7-6	CASSATSGRPHEQYF	TGTGCCAGCAGCGCAACTAGCGGGAGGCCCCACGAGCAGTACTTC
.	TRBJ2-5	.	TRBV29-1	CSVGWAQETQYF	TGCAGCGTTGGATGGGCCCAAGAGACCCAGTACTTC
TRBD2	TRBJ2-7	few	TRBV11-2	CASSLEPLAGAEQYF	TGTGCCAGCAGCTTAGAGCCCCTAGCGGGAGCCGAGCAGTACTTC
TRBD2	TRBJ2-3	.	TRBV10-3	CATRLAGRVETDTQYF	TGTGCCACCAGACTAGCGGGGAGGGTAGAAACAGATACGCAGTATTTT
.	TRBJ2-2	.	TRBV7-8	CASSLGLANGELFF	TGTGCCAGCAGCCTGGGGCTAGCCAACGGGGAGCTGTTTTTT
.	TRBJ2-7	.	TRBV5-1	CASSPDILGEQYF	TGCGCCAGCAGCCCGGATATACTAGGGGAGCAGTACTTC
TRBD1	TRBJ1-5	.	TRBV18	CASSSGQDGPQHF	TGTGCCAGCTCATCGGGACAGGACGGGCCCCAGCATTTT
.	TRBJ2-1	.	TRBV5-1	CASKSTGTHNEQFF	TGCGCCAGCAAGAGTACGGGGACCCACAATGAGCAGTTCTTC
.	TRBJ1-1	.	TRBV7-2	CASSAHGRNTEAFF	TGTGCCAGCAGCGCCCACGGGAGGAACACTGAAGCTTTCTTT
.	TRBJ1-2	.	TRBV6-1	CASSASTQYGYTF	TGTGCCAGCAGTGCATCTACCCAGTATGGCTACACCTTC
TRBD1	TRBJ1-1	.	TRBV6-1	CASSEGARDRGSLTEAFF	TGTGCCAGCAGTGAAGGGGCCCGGGACAGGGGGAGTCTCACTGAAGCTTTCTTT
TRBD1	TRBJ2-2	.	TRBV5-1	CASSWTGPTGELFF	TGCGCCAGCAGCTGGACAGGGCCCACCGGGGAGCTGTTTTTT
TRBD2	TRBJ2-3	.	TRBV5-1	CASSLSGGSLDTQYF	TGCGCCAGCAGCTTGAGCGGGGGGTCCCTAGATACGCAGTATTTT
TRBD1	TRBJ2-1	.	TRBV11-1	CASSPDRAYYNEQFF	TGTGCCAGCAGCCCCGACAGGGCCTACTACAATGAGCAGTTCTTC
TRBD2	TRBJ2-3	.	TRBV11-2	CASSVRGGTSGTDTQYF	TGTGCCAGCAGCGTTCGTGGAGGGACTAGCGGTACAGATACGCAGTATTTT